This T cell receptor (beta chain) appears in the sequencing data of a study of neoadjuvant anti-PD-1 for oral cavity cancer. Study summary: Patients without progression got a fourth dose around day 43.

Concerning this clone: Antigen unknown.

Broader study findings: Pretreatment Treg/Th17 ratio correlated inversely with post-treatment tumor clonality. Non-responders to neoadjuvant nivolumab had significantly more clonal PBMC T cells than responders.

Sequencing used immunoSEQ multiplex PCR; TCRdb keeps in-frame clones, though not all of them. The sample consists of approximately 45,000 clones, 65% to 85% of them appearing once. The time point: after neoadjuvant nivolumab, at surgical resection. The patients had HPV-negative, locally advanced oral cavity squamous cell carcinoma. Trimming took 6 bases from V and 1 from J, leaving 13 bases between them. The CDR3 is 14 residues long. The germline V gene has CDR1 SGHRS and CDR2 YFSETQ. This receptor was identified in a person aged 35-79 years with oral cavity squamous cell carcinoma. The material was PBMCs, obtained after nivolumab (anti-PD-1) treatment. The chain has TRBV5-1 and TRBJ1-1; D ambiguous. CDR3 in amino acids: CASTVEGRNTEAFF. CDR3 bases: TGCGCCAGCACGGTGGAGGGAAGGAACACTGAAGCTTTCTTT.